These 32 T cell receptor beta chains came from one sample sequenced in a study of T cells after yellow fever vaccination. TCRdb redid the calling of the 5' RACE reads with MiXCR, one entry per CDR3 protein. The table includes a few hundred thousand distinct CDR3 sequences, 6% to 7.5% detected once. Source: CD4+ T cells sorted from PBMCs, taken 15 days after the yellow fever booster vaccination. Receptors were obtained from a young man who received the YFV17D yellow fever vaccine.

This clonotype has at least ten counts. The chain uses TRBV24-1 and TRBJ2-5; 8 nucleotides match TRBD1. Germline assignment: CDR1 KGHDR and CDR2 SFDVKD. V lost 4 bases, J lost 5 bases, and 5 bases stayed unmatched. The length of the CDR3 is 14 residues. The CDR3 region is CATSDPGQGETQYF. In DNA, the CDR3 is TGTGCCACCAGTGACCCTGGACAGGGCGAGACCCAGTACTTC.

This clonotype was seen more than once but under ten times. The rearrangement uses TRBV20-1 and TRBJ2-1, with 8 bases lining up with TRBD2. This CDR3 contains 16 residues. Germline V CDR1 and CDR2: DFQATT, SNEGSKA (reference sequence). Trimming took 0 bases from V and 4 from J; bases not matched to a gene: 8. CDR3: CSARDLTSGTYNEQFF. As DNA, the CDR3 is TGCAGTGCTAGAGATCTTACTAGCGGAACGTACAATGAGCAGTTCTTC.

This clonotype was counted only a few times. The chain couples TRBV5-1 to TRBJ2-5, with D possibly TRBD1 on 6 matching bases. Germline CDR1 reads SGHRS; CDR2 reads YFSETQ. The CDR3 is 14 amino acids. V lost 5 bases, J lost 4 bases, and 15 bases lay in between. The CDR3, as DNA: TGCGCCAGCAGGAGAGGCAGGGGAAGAGAGACCCAGTACTTC. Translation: CASRRGRGRETQYF.

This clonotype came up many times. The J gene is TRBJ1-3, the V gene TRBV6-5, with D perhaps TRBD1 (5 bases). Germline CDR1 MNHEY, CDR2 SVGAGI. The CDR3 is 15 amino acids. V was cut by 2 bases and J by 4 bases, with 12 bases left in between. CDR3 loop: CASSYRDRVGNTIYF. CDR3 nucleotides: TGTGCCAGCAGTTACCGTGACAGAGTCGGAAACACCATATATTTT.

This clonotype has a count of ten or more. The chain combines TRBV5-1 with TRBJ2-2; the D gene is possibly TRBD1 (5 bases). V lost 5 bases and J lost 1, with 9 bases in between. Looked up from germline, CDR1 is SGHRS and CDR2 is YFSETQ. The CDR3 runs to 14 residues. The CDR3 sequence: CASSWTMNTGELFF. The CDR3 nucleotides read TGCGCCAGCAGTTGGACAATGAACACCGGGGAGCTGTTTTTT.

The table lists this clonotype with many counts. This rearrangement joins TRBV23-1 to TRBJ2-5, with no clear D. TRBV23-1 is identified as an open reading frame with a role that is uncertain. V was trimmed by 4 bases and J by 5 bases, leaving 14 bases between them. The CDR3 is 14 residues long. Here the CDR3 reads CASSPVWLRETQYF. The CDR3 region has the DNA TGCGCCAGCAGTCCGGTATGGCTGCGGGAGACCCAGTACTTC.

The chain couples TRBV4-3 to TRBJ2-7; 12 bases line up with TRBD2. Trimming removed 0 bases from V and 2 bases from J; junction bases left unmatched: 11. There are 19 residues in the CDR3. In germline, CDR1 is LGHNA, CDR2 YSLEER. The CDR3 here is CASSQERGTGLAGPYEQYF. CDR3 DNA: TGCGCCAGCAGCCAAGAAAGGGGAACGGGACTAGCGGGTCCCTACGAGCAGTACTTC.

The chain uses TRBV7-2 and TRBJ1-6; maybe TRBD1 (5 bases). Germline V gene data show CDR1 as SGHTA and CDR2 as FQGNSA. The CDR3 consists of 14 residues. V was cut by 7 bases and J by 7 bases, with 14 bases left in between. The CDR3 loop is CASNPRGGNSPLHF. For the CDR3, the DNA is TGTGCCAGCAACCCGCGGGGGGGGAATTCACCCCTCCACTTT.

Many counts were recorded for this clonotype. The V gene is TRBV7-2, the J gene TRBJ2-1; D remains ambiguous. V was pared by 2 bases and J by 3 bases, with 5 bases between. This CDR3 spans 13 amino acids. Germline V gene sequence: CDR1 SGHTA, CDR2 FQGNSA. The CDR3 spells CASSLSYYNEQFF. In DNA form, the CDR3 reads TGTGCCAGCAGCTTAAGCTACTACAATGAGCAGTTCTTC.

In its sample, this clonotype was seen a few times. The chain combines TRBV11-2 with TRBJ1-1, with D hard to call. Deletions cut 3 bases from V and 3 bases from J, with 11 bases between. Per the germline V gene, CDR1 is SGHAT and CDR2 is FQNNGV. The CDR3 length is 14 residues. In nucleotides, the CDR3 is TGTGCCAGCAGCTTCCACACGGGAGACACTGAAGCTTTCTTT. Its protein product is CASSFHTGDTEAFF.

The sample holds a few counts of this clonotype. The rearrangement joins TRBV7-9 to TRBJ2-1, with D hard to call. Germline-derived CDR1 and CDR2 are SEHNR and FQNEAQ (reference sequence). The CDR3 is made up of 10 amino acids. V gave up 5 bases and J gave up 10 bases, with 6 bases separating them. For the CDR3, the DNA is TGTGCCAGCAGCATAGTGGAGCAGTTCTTC. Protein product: CASSIVEQFF.

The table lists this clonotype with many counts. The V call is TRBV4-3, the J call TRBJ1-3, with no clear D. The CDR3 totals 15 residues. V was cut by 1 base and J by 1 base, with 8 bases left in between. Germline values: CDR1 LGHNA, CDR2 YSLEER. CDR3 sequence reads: CASSQGASSGNTIYF. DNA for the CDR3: TGCGCCAGCAGCCAAGGGGCTTCGTCTGGAAACACCATATATTTT.

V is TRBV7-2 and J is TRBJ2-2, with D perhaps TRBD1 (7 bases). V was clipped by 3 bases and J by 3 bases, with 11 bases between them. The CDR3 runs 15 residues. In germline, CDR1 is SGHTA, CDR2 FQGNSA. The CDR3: CASSFSRGDTGELFF. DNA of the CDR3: TGTGCCAGCAGCTTTAGCAGGGGGGACACCGGGGAGCTGTTTTTT.

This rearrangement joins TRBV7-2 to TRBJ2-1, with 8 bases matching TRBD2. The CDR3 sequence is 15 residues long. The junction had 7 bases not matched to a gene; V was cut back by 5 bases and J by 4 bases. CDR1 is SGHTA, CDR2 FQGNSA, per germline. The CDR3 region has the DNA TGTGCCAGCAGCAAGAGCGGGAGCATATACAATGAGCAGTTCTTC. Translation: CASSKSGSIYNEQFF.

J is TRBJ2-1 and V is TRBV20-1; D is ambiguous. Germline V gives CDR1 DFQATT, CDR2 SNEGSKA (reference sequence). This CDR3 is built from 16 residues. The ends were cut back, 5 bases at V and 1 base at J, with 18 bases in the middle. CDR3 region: CSARAASPESYNEQFF. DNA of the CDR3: TGCAGTGCTCGAGCCGCTAGTCCCGAATCCTACAATGAGCAGTTCTTC.

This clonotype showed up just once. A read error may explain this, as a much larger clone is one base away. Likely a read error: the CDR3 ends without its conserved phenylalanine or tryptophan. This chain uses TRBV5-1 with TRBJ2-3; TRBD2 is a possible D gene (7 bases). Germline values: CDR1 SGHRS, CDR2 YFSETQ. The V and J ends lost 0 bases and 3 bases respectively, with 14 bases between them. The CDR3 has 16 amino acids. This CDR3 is CASSLASGGGTDTQYS. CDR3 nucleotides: TGCGCCAGCAGCTTGGCTAGCGGAGGGGGAACAGATACGCAGTATTCT.

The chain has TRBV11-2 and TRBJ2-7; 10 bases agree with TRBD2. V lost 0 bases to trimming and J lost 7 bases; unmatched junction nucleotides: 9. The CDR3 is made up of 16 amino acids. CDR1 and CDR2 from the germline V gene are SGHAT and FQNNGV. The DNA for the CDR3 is TGTGCCAGCAGCTTAGAGGGACTAGCGATCTCTCGGGAGCAGTACTTC. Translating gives CASSLEGLAISREQYF.

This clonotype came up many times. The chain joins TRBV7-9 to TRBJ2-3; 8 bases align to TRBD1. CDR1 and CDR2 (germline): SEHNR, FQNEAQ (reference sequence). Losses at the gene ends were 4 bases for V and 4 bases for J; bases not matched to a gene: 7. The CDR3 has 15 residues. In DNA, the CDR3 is TGTGCCAGCAGCTCAGGGGGCGTACTGGCAGATACGCAGTATTTT. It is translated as CASSSGGVLADTQYF.

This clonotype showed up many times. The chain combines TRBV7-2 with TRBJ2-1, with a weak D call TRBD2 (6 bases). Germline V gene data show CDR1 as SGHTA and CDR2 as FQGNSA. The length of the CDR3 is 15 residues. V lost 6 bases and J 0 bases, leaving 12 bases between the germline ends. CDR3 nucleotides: TGTGCCAGCAGTCGGGCGGGGAGCTCCTACAATGAGCAGTTCTTC. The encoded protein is CASSRAGSSYNEQFF. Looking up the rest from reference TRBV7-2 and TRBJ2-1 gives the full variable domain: GAGVSQSPSNKVTEKGKDVELRCDPISGHTALYWYRQSLGQGLEFLIYFQGNSAPDKSGLPSDRFSAERTGGSVSTLTIQRTQQEDSAVYLCASSRAGSSYNEQFFGPGTRLTVL.

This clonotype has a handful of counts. The CDR3 is CATSRDPNRKTGELFF. CDR3 nucleotides: TGTGCCACCAGCAGAGATCCGAATCGAAAAACCGGGGAGCTGTTTTTT. The genes are TRBV15 and TRBJ2-2; D is unclear. Trimming stripped 0 bases from V and 5 bases from J, with 13 bases between. The length of the CDR3 is 16 residues. Germline V lookup: CDR1 LNHNV, CDR2 YYDKDF (reference sequence).

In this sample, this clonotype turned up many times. The CDR3 nucleotides read TGTGCCAGCAGAAGAAAACCGGGACTGGTACAAGAGACCCAGTACTTC. Translated: CASRRKPGLVQETQYF. The chain links TRBV7-6 to TRBJ2-5; perhaps TRBD2 as D (6 bases). CDR1 is SGHVS, CDR2 FNYEAQ, per germline. This CDR3 comprises 16 residues. V was trimmed by 6 bases and J by 2 bases, leaving 19 bases between them. Together with reference TRBV7-6 and TRBJ2-5, the CDR3 gives the full variable domain: GAGVSQSPRYKVTKRGQDVALRCDPISGHVSLYWYRQALGQGPEFLTYFNYEAQQDKSGLPNDRFSAERPEGSISTLTIQRTEQRDSAMYRCASRRKPGLVQETQYFGPGTRLLVL.

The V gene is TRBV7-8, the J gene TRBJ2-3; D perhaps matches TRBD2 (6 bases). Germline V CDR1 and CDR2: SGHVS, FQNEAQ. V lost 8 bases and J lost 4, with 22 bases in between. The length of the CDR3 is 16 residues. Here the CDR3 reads CASVPREPLPADTQYF. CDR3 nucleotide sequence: TGTGCCAGCGTTCCCCGGGAGCCCCTACCGGCAGATACGCAGTATTTT.

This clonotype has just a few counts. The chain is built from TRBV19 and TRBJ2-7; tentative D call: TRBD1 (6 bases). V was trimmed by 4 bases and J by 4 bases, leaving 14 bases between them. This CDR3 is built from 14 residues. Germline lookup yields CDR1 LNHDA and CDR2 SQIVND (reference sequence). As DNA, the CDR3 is TGTGCCAGTAGTACCCAGGGGTCTTTGTACGAGCAGTACTTC. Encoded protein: CASSTQGSLYEQYF.

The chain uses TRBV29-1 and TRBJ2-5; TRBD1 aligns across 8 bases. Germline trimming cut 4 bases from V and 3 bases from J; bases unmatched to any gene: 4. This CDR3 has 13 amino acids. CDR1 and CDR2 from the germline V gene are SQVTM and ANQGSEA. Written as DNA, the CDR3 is TGCAGCGTTGGGACAGGGCAGAAAGAGACCCAGTACTTC. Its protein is CSVGTGQKETQYF.

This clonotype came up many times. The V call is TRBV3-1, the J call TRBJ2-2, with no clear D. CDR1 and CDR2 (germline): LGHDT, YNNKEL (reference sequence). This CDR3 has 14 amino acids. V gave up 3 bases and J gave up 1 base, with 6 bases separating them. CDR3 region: CASSQDRNTGELFF. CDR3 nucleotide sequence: TGTGCCAGCAGCCAGGACCGGAACACCGGGGAGCTGTTTTTT.

Here the CDR3 DNA reads TGTGCCAGCAAAGGGGTAGAAAATAATCAGCCCCAGCATTTT. Amino acid sequence: CASKGVENNQPQHF. This chain links TRBV27 with TRBJ1-5, with D perhaps matching TRBD1 (5 bases). V was clipped by 7 bases and J by 4 bases, with 14 bases between them. Germline values: CDR1 MNHEY, CDR2 SMNVEV (reference sequence). The CDR3 extends over 14 amino acids.

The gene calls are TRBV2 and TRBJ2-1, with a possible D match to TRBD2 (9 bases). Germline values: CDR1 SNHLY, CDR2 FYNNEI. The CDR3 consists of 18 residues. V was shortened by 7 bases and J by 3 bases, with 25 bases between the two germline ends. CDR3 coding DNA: TGTGCCAGCACAGGGGGCTTGCGGCTAGCGGGGTACTACAATGAGCAGTTCTTC. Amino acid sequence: CASTGGLRLAGYYNEQFF.

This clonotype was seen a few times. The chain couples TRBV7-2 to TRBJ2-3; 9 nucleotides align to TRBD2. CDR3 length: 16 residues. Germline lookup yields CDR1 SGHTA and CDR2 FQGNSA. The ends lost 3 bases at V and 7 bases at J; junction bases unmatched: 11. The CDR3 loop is CASSFIPREGMHTQYF. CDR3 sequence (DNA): TGTGCCAGCAGCTTCATCCCGCGGGAGGGCATGCATACGCAGTATTTT.

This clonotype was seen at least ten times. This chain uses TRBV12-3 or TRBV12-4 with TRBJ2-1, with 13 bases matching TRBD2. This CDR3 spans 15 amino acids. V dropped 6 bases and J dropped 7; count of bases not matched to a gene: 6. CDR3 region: CASRPGLAGRNEQFF. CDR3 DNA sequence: TGTGCCAGCAGGCCGGGACTAGCGGGGAGGAATGAGCAGTTCTTC.

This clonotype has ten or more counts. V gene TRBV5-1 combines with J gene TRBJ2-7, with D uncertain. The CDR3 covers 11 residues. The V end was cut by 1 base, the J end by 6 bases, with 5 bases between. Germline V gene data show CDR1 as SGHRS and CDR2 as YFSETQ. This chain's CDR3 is CASSLRSEQYF. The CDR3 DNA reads TGCGCCAGCAGCTTGAGGTCCGAGCAGTACTTC.

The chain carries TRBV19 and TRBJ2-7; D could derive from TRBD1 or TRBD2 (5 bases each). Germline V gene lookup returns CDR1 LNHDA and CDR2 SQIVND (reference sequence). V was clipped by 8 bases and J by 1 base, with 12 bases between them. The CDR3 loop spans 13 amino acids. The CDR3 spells CASGRDGSYEQYF. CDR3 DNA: TGTGCCAGTGGCCGGGACGGTTCCTACGAGCAGTACTTC.

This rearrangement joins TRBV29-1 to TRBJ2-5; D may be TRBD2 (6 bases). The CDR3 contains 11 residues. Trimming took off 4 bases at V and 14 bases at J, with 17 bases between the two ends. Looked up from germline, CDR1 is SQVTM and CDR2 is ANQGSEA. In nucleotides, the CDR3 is TGCAGCGTTGGGGTTGGCGGGATGGTTTACTTC. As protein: CSVGVGGMVYF.